This T cell receptor beta chain originates from a study of blood T cell repertoires in COVID-19. Study-level background: Italy, Spain and the United States were the sources of the convalescent and acute COVID-19 samples. T cells, B-cell-depleted T cells, or PBMCs provided the cDNA or gDNA that served as material.

Generated by immunoSEQ multiplex PCR, the TCRdb table keeps only in-frame clones and is missing some. The sample yields tens of thousands of clones, almost 85% seen once. The ends were cut back, 0 bases at V and 5 bases at J, with 7 bases in the middle. The CDR3 extends over 13 amino acids. Germline-derived CDR1 and CDR2 are SGHDT and YYEEEE. V and J are TRBV5-6 and TRBJ2-3; a possible D gene is TRBD1 (6 bases). The specimen was peripheral blood. The TCR originated in a man aged 45-65 years with active or convalescent COVID-19. CDR3 nucleotide sequence: TGTGCCAGCAGCTTGGGGGGGCGAGATACGCAGTATTTT. Protein sequence: CASSLGGRDTQYF.